Following are 12 T cell receptor beta chains from one sample sequenced in a study of cytomegalovirus exposure and HLA in healthy donors. 60 Vbeta and 13 Jbeta primers were used in PCR. Libraries were prepared by immunoSEQ multiplex PCR; TCRdb keeps only in-frame clonotypes and omits some of them. The top ten clones hold about 0.29% of a sample with about 250,000 clones, approximately 80% of them seen once. Sample: PBMCs. The receptors originated from a girl aged 2 to 9 in good health and CMV-seronegative.

This clone was seen once. This chain links TRBV10-2 with TRBJ2-7; D perhaps matches TRBD2 (6 bases). The germline V gene has CDR1 WSHSY and CDR2 SAAADI. Trimming removed 3 bases from V and 4 bases from J, with 16 bases in between. The length of the CDR3 is 15 residues. This CDR3 reads CASSDAGKLLYEQYF. CDR3 DNA sequence: TGCGCCAGCAGTGATGCGGGAAAACTCCTTTACGAGCAGTACTTC.

The CDR3 region is CASSIRLSSDTQYF. The CDR3 DNA sequence: TGTGCCAGCAGTATTCGACTGAGCAGCGATACGCAGTATTTT. V and J are TRBV27 and TRBJ2-3; D is unclear. Germline assignment: CDR1 MNHEY and CDR2 SMNVEV (reference sequence). Trimming pared 5 bases from V and 6 bases from J, leaving 15 bases between. This CDR3 comprises 14 residues.

This clone was seen a single time. V usage is TRBV14 and J usage is TRBJ2-5; 7 bases are a match to TRBD2. Germline V gene data show CDR1 as SGHDN and CDR2 as FVKESK. Trimming cost V 1 base and J 0 bases; bases outside gene matches: 14. The length of the CDR3 is 19 residues. The CDR3 loop is CASSQAPAGLYMYQETQYF. The CDR3 DNA is TGTGCCAGCAGCCAAGCACCAGCGGGGCTTTATATGTACCAAGAGACCCAGTACTTC.

This clone is a singleton in its sample. The rearrangement links TRBV12-5 to TRBJ2-1; 9 positions agree with TRBD2. CDR3 length equals 19 residues. CDR1 LGHNT and CDR2 FRNRAP come from the germline V gene. Trimming cost V 0 bases and J 7 bases; bases outside gene matches: 16. In DNA, the CDR3 is TGTGCTAGTGGTTTGGTAATGGCCTGGTGGCGGGAGGGCCTAAATGAGCAGTTCTTC. Translating it yields CASGLVMAWWREGLNEQFF. Complete variable domain (other parts from reference TRBV12-5 and TRBJ2-1): DARVTQTPRHKVTEMGQEVTMRCQPILGHNTVFWYRQTMMQGLELLAYFRNRAPLDDSGMPKDRFSAEMPDATLATLKIQPSEPRDSAVYFCASGLVMAWWREGLNEQFFGPGTRLTVL.

This chain's CDR3 is CASSVGTGGDPIGYTF. The CDR3 DNA follows: TGTGCCAGCAGCGTAGGAACGGGTGGCGATCCCATTGGCTACACCTTC. V and J are TRBV9 and TRBJ1-2, with unresolved D. V lost 0 bases, J lost 7 bases, and 19 bases lay in between. The CDR3 runs to 16 residues. Germline values: CDR1 SGDLS, CDR2 YYNGEE. Using reference TRBV9 and TRBJ1-2 for the parts outside the CDR3, the full variable domain is DSGVTQTPKHLITATGQRVTLRCSPRSGDLSVYWYQQSLDQGLQFLIQYYNGEERAKGNILERFSAQQFPDLHSELNLSSLELGDSALYFCASSVGTGGDPIGYTFGSGTRLTVV.

The chain carries TRBV7-9 and TRBJ1-2; TRBD1 matches 8 bases. V shed 2 bases and J 0 bases; nucleotides not matched to a gene: 11. This CDR3 spans 18 amino acids. Germline lookup yields CDR1 SEHNR and CDR2 FQNEAQ (reference sequence). The CDR3 region is CASSLFPLDREANYGYTF. CDR3 sequence (DNA): TGTGCCAGCAGCTTATTCCCCCTGGACAGGGAAGCTAACTATGGCTACACCTTC.

This clone was seen once. The chain recombines TRBV15 with TRBJ1-4; a weak D match, TRBD1 (5 bases). Germline V gene lookup returns CDR1 LNHNV and CDR2 YYDKDF (reference sequence). This CDR3 has 14 residues. The V end lost 5 bases, the J end lost 4 bases, and 11 bases lay between the germline ends. The CDR3 bases are TGTGCCACCAGCTCAAGGGGACTTAATGAAAAACTGTTTTTT. Residues: CATSSRGLNEKLFF.

The CDR3 bases are TGCGCCAGCAGCTTGGCTCCCAGCGGGGGCACCCACGCCTTCAATGAGCAGTTCTTC. Translating it yields CASSLAPSGGTHAFNEQFF. This rearrangement joins TRBV5-1 to TRBJ2-1; 8 nucleotides line up with TRBD2. The CDR3 has 19 residues. Trimming removed 0 bases from V and 6 bases from J; junction bases left unmatched: 17. The germline V gene has CDR1 SGHRS and CDR2 YFSETQ. The complete variable domain, with remaining parts taken from reference TRBV5-1 and TRBJ2-1, reads KAGVTQTPRYLIKTRGQQVTLSCSPISGHRSVSWYQQTPGQGLQFLFEYFSETQRNKGNFPGRFSGRQFSNSRSEMNVSTLELGDSALYLCASSLAPSGGTHAFNEQFFGPGTRLTVL.

Here the CDR3 DNA reads TGTGCCACCAGCAGAGATCCAGGACAGGGGAATAGGTACGAGCAGTACTTC. It encodes CATSRDPGQGNRYEQYF. J is TRBJ2-7 and V is TRBV15; 9 bases line up with TRBD1. Germline values: CDR1 LNHNV, CDR2 YYDKDF (reference sequence). Trimming at V came to 0 bases and at J to 4 bases, leaving 10 bases not matched to a gene. The CDR3 has 17 residues.

This clone was observed a handful of times. J is TRBJ2-7 and V is TRBV5-1, with 7 bases that match TRBD1. The germline CDR1 and CDR2 sequences are SGHRS and YFSETQ. The V segment lost 4 bases and the J segment 2 bases; nucleotides outside the gene matches: 6. CDR3 length: 14 residues. CDR3 residues: CASSSRDRAYEQYF. CDR3 bases: TGCGCCAGCAGCAGCCGGGACAGAGCCTACGAGCAGTACTTC.

J is TRBJ2-1 and V is TRBV13; TRBD2 agrees at 9 bases. The germline V gene encodes CDR1 PRHDT and CDR2 FYEKMQ (reference sequence). The CDR3 runs to 17 residues. The ends lost 1 base at V and 7 bases at J; junction bases unmatched: 11. DNA for the CDR3: TGTGCCAGCAGCTTAGCGCTAGCGGGAAGGGATCAGAATGAGCAGTTCTTC. Amino acids: CASSLALAGRDQNEQFF.

The chain employs TRBV28 and TRBJ1-2, with D maybe TRBD1 (6 bases). V lost 5 bases, J lost 8 bases, and 21 bases lay in between. Germline CDR1 is MDHEN and CDR2 is SYDVKM. The CDR3 covers 15 residues. The CDR3 reads CASSQSRRGAKGYTF. The CDR3 DNA reads as TGTGCCAGCAGTCAGTCCCGGCGGGGGGCTAAGGGCTACACCTTC.